The 11 T cell receptor beta chains below all came from one sample that was sequenced in a study of blood T cell repertoires in COVID-19. Generated by immunoSEQ multiplex PCR, the TCRdb table keeps only in-frame clones and is missing some. The sample includes around 250,000 clones, approximately 80% seen only once; the top ten take around 7.8%. Sequenced sample: peripheral blood. These receptors all stem from a human donor in a cohort sampled during active COVID-19.

The V and J genes are TRBV7-3 and TRBJ2-1; D gene ambiguous. Trimming took off 3 bases at V and 8 bases at J, with 11 bases between the two ends. The germline CDR1 and CDR2 sequences are SGHTA and FQGTGA. This CDR3 comprises 13 residues. Here the CDR3 reads CASSFEWSDEQFF. CDR3 DNA: TGTGCCAGCAGCTTTGAGTGGTCTGATGAGCAGTTCTTC.

This rearrangement joins TRBV18 to TRBJ1-3; D unresolved. This CDR3 spans 16 amino acids. Germline values: CDR1 KGHSH, CDR2 LQKENI. The germline V and J ends were trimmed by 5 bases and 0 bases, with 14 bases remaining between them. CDR3 DNA: TGTGCCAGCTCATCTACCGCACAGAACTCTGGAAACACCATATATTTT. It yields the protein CASSSTAQNSGNTIYF.

V usage is TRBV10-1 and J usage is TRBJ2-1, with TRBD2 matching 11 bases. This CDR3 is built from 15 residues. Per germline, CDR1 WNHNN and CDR2 SYGVQD (reference sequence). V trimming: 3 bases; J trimming: 4 bases; junction bases outside the gene matches: 2. CDR3 DNA: TGCGCCAGCAGTGAAGGGACTAGCGGTTACAATGAGCAGTTCTTC. Protein product: CASSEGTSGYNEQFF.

This rearrangement joins TRBV18 to TRBJ2-7; D is unresolved. Germline CDR1 reads KGHSH; CDR2 reads LQKENI. V lost 6 bases and J lost 0, with 15 bases in between. The CDR3 covers 15 residues. For the CDR3, the DNA is TGTGCCAGCTCCCCAAGAACGGTTAGCTCCTACGAGCAGTACTTC. Amino acid sequence: CASSPRTVSSYEQYF.

Only a few counts were recorded for this clone. The chain carries TRBV4-1 and TRBJ2-3, with 7 bases fitting TRBD2. This CDR3 contains 16 residues. The trim removed 4 bases at V and 3 bases at J, leaving 10 bases unmatched. Germline CDR1 is MGHRA and CDR2 is YSYEKL. The CDR3 DNA is TGCGCCAGCAGCCCAATCGGGCTAGCGGATACAGATACGCAGTATTTT. Translating it yields CASSPIGLADTDTQYF.

The chain joins TRBV2 to TRBJ1-4; D ambiguous. Germline V lookup: CDR1 SNHLY, CDR2 FYNNEI. This CDR3 contains 14 residues. Trimming stripped 6 bases from V and 0 bases from J, with 8 bases between. The CDR3 reads CASRRVATNEKLFF. CDR3 in DNA: TGTGCCAGCAGAAGAGTTGCAACTAATGAAAAACTGTTTTTT.

This rearrangement joins TRBV27 to TRBJ2-7, with D possibly being TRBD2 (5 bases). This CDR3 region has 15 residues. The V end lost 0 bases, the J end lost 3 bases, and 12 bases lay between the germline ends. Germline-derived CDR1 and CDR2 are MNHEY and SMNVEV (reference sequence). The CDR3 here is CASSLSLEAIYEQYF. CDR3 DNA sequence: TGTGCCAGCAGTTTATCTTTGGAGGCGATCTACGAGCAGTACTTC.

The rearrangement uses TRBV11-3 and TRBJ2-2; 7 bases map to TRBD1. The V segment lost 6 bases and the J segment 2 bases; nucleotides outside the gene matches: 3. Looked up from germline, CDR1 is SGHNT and CDR2 is YENEEA. The CDR3 is 14 amino acids. CDR3 coding DNA: TGTGCCAGCAGTCAGGGGGTTAACACCGGGGAGCTGTTTTTT. Its protein product is CASSQGVNTGELFF.

The rearrangement joins TRBV2 to TRBJ2-2, with 8 bases matching TRBD2. Germline trimming cut 2 bases from V and 6 bases from J; bases unmatched to any gene: 5. Per the germline V gene, CDR1 is SNHLY and CDR2 is FYNNEI. The CDR3 is made up of 15 amino acids. Here the CDR3 DNA reads TGTGCCAGCAGTGAAATTTTGCGGGGGGCCGGGGAGCTGTTTTTT. Residues: CASSEILRGAGELFF. The full variable domain, rest sourced from reference TRBV2 and TRBJ2-2, is EPEVTQTPSHQVTQMGQEVILRCVPISNHLYFYWYRQILGQKVEFLVSFYNNEISEKSEIFDDQFSVERPDGSNFTLKIRSTKLEDSAMYFCASSEILRGAGELFFGEGSRLTVL.

This clone was observed a single time. The V and J genes are TRBV6-2 or TRBV6-3 and TRBJ2-7; D gene ambiguous. The CDR3 covers 14 residues. The V gene's germline CDR1 is MNHEY and CDR2 SVGEGT. The V end was cut by 8 bases, the J end by 1 base, with 15 bases between. CDR3 nucleotides: TGTGCCAGCGGCCAGCAGCGACGTTCCTACGAGCAGTACTTC. Translating it yields CASGQQRRSYEQYF.

This chain joins TRBV7-3 and TRBJ1-2, with D uncertain. The germline gives CDR1 SGHTA, CDR2 FQGTGA. V lost 2 bases and J 2 bases, leaving 6 bases between the germline ends. This CDR3 has 13 amino acids. CDR3 sequence (DNA): TGTGCCAGCAGCTTAGGGCCGAACTATGGCTACACCTTC. The encoded protein is CASSLGPNYGYTF. The full variable domain, completed using reference TRBV7-3 and TRBJ1-2, is GAGVSQTPSNKVTEKGKYVELRCDPISGHTALYWYRQSLGQGPEFLIYFQGTGAADDSGLPNDRFFAVRPEGSVSTLKIQRTERGDSAVYLCASSLGPNYGYTFGSGTRLTVV.